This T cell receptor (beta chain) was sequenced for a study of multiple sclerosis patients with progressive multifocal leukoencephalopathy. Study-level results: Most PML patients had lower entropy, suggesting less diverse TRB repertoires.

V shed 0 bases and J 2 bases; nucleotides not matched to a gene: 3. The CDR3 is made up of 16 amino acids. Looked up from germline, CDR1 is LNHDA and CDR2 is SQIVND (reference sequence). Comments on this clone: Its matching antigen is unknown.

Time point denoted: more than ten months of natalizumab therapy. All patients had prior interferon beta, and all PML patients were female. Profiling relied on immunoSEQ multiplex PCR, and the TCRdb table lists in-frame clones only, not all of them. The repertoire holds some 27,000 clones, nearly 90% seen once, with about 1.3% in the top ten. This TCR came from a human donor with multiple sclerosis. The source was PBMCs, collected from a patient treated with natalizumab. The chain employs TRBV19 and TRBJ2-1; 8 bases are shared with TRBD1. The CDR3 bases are TGTGCCAGTAGTATAGATCCGGACAGGGCCTACAATGAGCAGTTCTTC. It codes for CASSIDPDRAYNEQFF.